These T cell receptor beta chains were read from a single sample in a study of T cell responses to AZD1222 COVID-19 vaccine. Generated by immunoSEQ multiplex PCR, the TCRdb table keeps only in-frame clones and is missing some. Of about 170,000 clones listed, approximately 90% were seen once; the top ten hold 3.5% to 5.5%. This specimen consisted of peripheral blood, obtained 28 days after the second dose of the MenACWY control vaccine. These receptors all come from an adult who received the MenACWY meningococcal vaccine as a control. Each CDR3 is given with its conserved first and last residue. Each record gives: clone size, V gene, J gene, D gene, CDR3 protein, CDR3 DNA. D genes are given only for firm matches. Clone size is given for some rows only: seen once, a few or many times, or a class if the clone is expanded.

NA	TRBV4-1	TRBJ2-4	NA	CASSPIILDRRWTNIQYF	TGCGCCAGCAGCCCCATTATTCTCGACAGGCGGTGGACAAACATTCAGTACTTC
NA	TRBV7-9	TRBJ2-1	TRBD1	CASSSQDRGEEFF	TGTGCCAGCAGCAGCCAAGACAGGGGGGAGGAGTTCTTC
NA	TRBV29-1	TRBJ2-6	NA	CSVEIEGSGANVLTF	TGCAGCGTTGAAATAGAAGGCTCTGGGGCCAACGTCCTGACTTTC
NA	TRBV14	TRBJ2-2	TRBD2	CASRGAGANTGELFF	TGTGCCAGCAGGGGAGCGGGAGCAAACACCGGGGAGCTGTTTTTT
NA	TRBV11-2	TRBJ1-2	NA	CASSAVQGLGRGGYTF	TGTGCCAGCAGCGCCGTCCAAGGCCTGGGGCGGGGTGGCTACACCTTC
NA	TRBV6-5	TRBJ2-7	NA	CASSYSGGVGEQYF	TGTGCCAGCAGTTACTCCGGGGGAGTGGGCGAGCAGTACTTC
once	TRBV18	TRBJ1-4	NA	CASSPSSSRPDEKLFF	TGTGCCAGCTCACCGAGTTCGTCGCGGCCTGATGAAAAACTGTTTTTT
medium-sized	TRBV30	TRBJ2-3	TRBD2	CAWSVRTSGRADTQYF	TGTGCCTGGAGTGTCCGGACTAGCGGGAGGGCCGATACGCAGTATTTT
NA	TRBV9	TRBJ1-3	NA	CASSVGATGNTIYF	TGTGCCAGCAGCGTCGGGGCAACTGGAAACACCATATATTTT
NA	TRBV5-1	TRBJ2-7	NA	CASSLANGASSYEQYF	TGCGCCAGCAGCTTGGCAAATGGGGCTAGCTCCTACGAGCAGTACTTC
NA	TRBV18	TRBJ2-3	NA	CASSAGTVFGDTQYF	TGTGCCAGCTCGGCCGGGACCGTCTTTGGTGATACGCAGTATTTT
NA	TRBV24-1	TRBJ1-2	NA	CATSDWTTDYGYTF	TGTGCCACCAGTGATTGGACGACAGACTATGGCTACACCTTC
NA	TRBV7-9	TRBJ1-1	NA	CASTHLNTEAFF	TGTGCCAGCACACATTTGAACACTGAAGCTTTCTTT
NA	TRBV5-1	TRBJ2-6	NA	CASSPGISGANVLTF	TGCGCCAGCAGTCCAGGGATCTCTGGGGCCAACGTCCTGACTTTC
NA	TRBV27	TRBJ2-7	TRBD2	CASSRTSGKYEQYF	TGTGCCAGCAGCCGGACTAGCGGGAAATACGAGCAGTACTTC
once	TRBV19	TRBJ1-1	TRBD1	CASRRDRGLAEAFF	TGTGCCAGTAGGAGGGACAGGGGGTTGGCTGAAGCTTTCTTT
few	TRBV23-1	TRBJ1-3	NA	CASITGISGNTIYF	TGCGCCAGCATAACTGGAATCTCTGGAAACACCATATATTTT
NA	TRBV6-2/TRBV6-3	TRBJ2-7	TRBD1	CASSRPGQAYEQYF	TGTGCCAGCAGTAGGCCGGGACAGGCCTACGAGCAGTACTTC
NA	TRBV9	TRBJ2-3	NA	CASSLRPTTGPDTQYF	TGTGCCAGCAGCCTCAGGCCCACTACAGGGCCAGATACGCAGTATTTT
NA	TRBV27	TRBJ2-7	NA	CASSFTTGNEQYF	TGTGCCAGCAGTTTCACAACAGGGAACGAGCAGTACTTC
NA	TRBV6-5	TRBJ1-2	NA	CASSRLGIDYGYTF	TGTGCCAGCAGTCGCCTAGGGATTGACTATGGCTACACCTTC
NA	TRBV19	TRBJ1-1	TRBD1	CASSTMHRGEGTEAFF	TGTGCCAGTAGTACCATGCACAGGGGAGAGGGCACTGAAGCTTTCTTT
NA	TRBV9	TRBJ1-1	NA	CASSANTEAFF	TGTGCCAGCAGCGCAAACACTGAAGCTTTCTTT
once	TRBV28	TRBJ1-5	NA	CASSLMPVLEQPQHF	TGTGCCAGCAGTTTAATGCCGGTTCTTGAGCAGCCCCAGCATTTT
NA	TRBV10-2	TRBJ2-5	TRBD2	CASSESTTSGPTQEETQYF	TGCGCCAGCAGTGAGTCCACGACTAGCGGCCCTACCCAGGAGGAGACCCAGTACTTC
NA	TRBV10-3	TRBJ2-7	NA	CAISDDGTTYEQYF	TGTGCCATCAGTGACGACGGCACTACCTACGAGCAGTACTTC
NA	TRBV28	TRBJ1-2	NA	CATQDSFGYTF	TGTGCCACCCAGGACAGCTTTGGCTACACCTTC
NA	TRBV11-3	TRBJ2-1	TRBD2	CASSFAGGPENEQFF	TGTGCCAGCAGCTTTGCGGGAGGGCCAGAGAATGAGCAGTTCTTC
NA	TRBV3-1/TRBV3-2	TRBJ2-7	NA	CASSRGAREQYF	TGTGCCAGCAGCCGCGGGGCCCGGGAGCAGTACTTC
NA	TRBV19	TRBJ1-3	NA	CASSRGAGNTIYF	TGTGCCAGTAGCCGGGGGGCTGGGAACACCATATATTTT
NA	TRBV7-9	TRBJ2-3	TRBD1	CASSLVGTGSFDTQYF	TGTGCCAGCAGCTTAGTGGGGACAGGGTCGTTCGATACGCAGTATTTT
NA	TRBV9	TRBJ2-7	TRBD2	CASSPGLAGDDEQYF	TGTGCCAGCAGCCCGGGACTAGCGGGAGATGACGAGCAGTACTTC
NA	TRBV28	TRBJ2-7	TRBD1	CASSSGTGWDGYEQYF	TGTGCCAGCAGTTCCGGGACAGGCTGGGACGGTTACGAGCAGTACTTC
NA	TRBV5-4	TRBJ2-1	TRBD2	CASSLPAGNYNEQFF	TGTGCCAGCAGCTTGCCAGCGGGAAACTACAATGAGCAGTTCTTC
NA	TRBV6-6	TRBJ2-7	NA	CASSLSTDSYEQYF	TGTGCCAGCAGCTTGTCGACGGACTCCTACGAGCAGTACTTC
NA	TRBV9	TRBJ2-1	TRBD2	CASSVVSGSFNEQFF	TGTGCCAGCAGCGTAGTTAGCGGGAGTTTTAATGAGCAGTTCTTC
few	TRBV27	TRBJ2-7	NA	CASSLGGRISYEQYF	TGTGCCAGCAGTTTGGGGGGCCGGATCTCCTACGAGCAGTACTTC